Listed here are 23 T cell receptor beta chains from one sample, sequenced in a study of blood T cell repertoires in COVID-19. Measured with immunoSEQ multiplex PCR; TCRdb has only the in-frame clones, and not every one. The repertoire includes over 60,000 clones, roughly 80% of them detected once, and 15% sits in the top ten. Sequences were obtained from peripheral blood. Receptors originate from a man in his sixties with COVID-19, enrolled during active disease.

J is TRBJ2-7 and V is TRBV7-9, with a weak D call TRBD1 (6 bases). The CDR3 has 15 amino acids. V shed 4 bases and J shed 5 bases, with 18 bases lying between them. CDR1 and CDR2 from the germline V gene are SEHNR and FQNEAQ (reference sequence). CDR3 nucleotides: TGTGCCAGCAGCTCAGGGGCAGCTGGGTGGCACGAGCAGTACTTC. Amino acids: CASSSGAAGWHEQYF. Drawing the rest from reference TRBV7-9 and TRBJ2-7, the complete variable domain is DTGVSQNPRHKITKRGQNVTFRCDPISEHNRLYWYRQTLGQGPEFLTYFQNEAQLEKSRLLSDRFSAERPKGSFSTLEIQRTEQGDSAMYLCASSSGAAGWHEQYFGPGTRLTVT.

The rearrangement joins TRBV6-5 to TRBJ2-7; 7 bases align to TRBD1. V lost 0 bases and J lost 4; bases outside the gene matches: 9. The germline CDR1 and CDR2 sequences are MNHEY and SVGAGI. The CDR3 runs to 16 residues. CDR3 bases: TGTGCCAGCAGTTACTCGCCCACAGGGGTCGGGTACGAGCAGTACTTC. Translation gives CASSYSPTGVGYEQYF.

This clone was seen many times. V and J are TRBV7-9 and TRBJ1-4; D is unclear. V was clipped by 4 bases and J by 0 bases, with 6 bases between them. This CDR3 spans 14 amino acids. CDR1 is SEHNR, CDR2 FQNEAQ, per germline (reference sequence). The CDR3 spells CASSSQSTNEKLFF. The DNA of the CDR3 is TGTGCCAGCAGCTCACAGTCAACTAATGAAAAACTGTTTTTT.

DNA of the CDR3: TGTGCCATCAGTGAGTCTAACCAGGGAGGGTACGAGCAGTACTTC. Its translation is CAISESNQGGYEQYF. The chain carries TRBV10-3 and TRBJ2-7; 7 nucleotides agree with TRBD2. The junction had 6 bases not matched to a gene; V was cut back by 0 bases and J by 4 bases. CDR3 length: 15 amino acids. Germline loops: CDR1 ENHRY, CDR2 SYGVKD.

The DNA of the CDR3 is TGTGCCGTTTCAGGGGGTCCTGAAGCTTTCTTT. It encodes CAVSGGPEAFF. This chain links TRBV7-9 with TRBJ1-1; 7 nucleotides agree with TRBD1. The CDR3 sequence is 11 residues long. Germline-derived CDR1 and CDR2 are SEHNR and FQNEAQ (reference sequence). J gave up 6 bases and V 11 bases, and 6 bases lay outside the gene matches.

This clone was observed many times. The CDR3 sequence is CASSVLGDEQYF. The CDR3 nucleotides read TGTGCCAGCAGCGTTTTAGGGGACGAGCAGTACTTC. This chain connects TRBV7-9 to TRBJ2-7, with D maybe TRBD1 (5 bases). This CDR3 is built from 12 residues. The ends were cut back, 5 bases at V and 5 bases at J, with 10 bases in the middle. The V gene's germline CDR1 is SEHNR and CDR2 FQNEAQ (reference sequence).

V and J are TRBV5-4 and TRBJ2-7; D is perhaps TRBD1 (6 bases). This CDR3 comprises 13 residues. V lost 0 bases to trimming and J lost 6 bases, with 10 bases between them. Germline V CDR1 and CDR2: SGHNT, YYREEE (reference sequence). In DNA, the CDR3 is TGTGCCAGCAGCTTGGACCAGGGGAGCGAGCAGTACTTC. Its protein is CASSLDQGSEQYF.

This clone was seen only a few times. The CDR3 DNA reads as TGTGCCAGCAGGAACAGAAGGGGGGGCCTGAAACAGACCCAGTACTTC. Translating gives CASRNRRGGLKQTQYF. The chain carries TRBV6-6 and TRBJ2-5, with D perhaps TRBD2 (7 bases). Germline CDR1 and CDR2: MNHNY and SVGAGI (reference sequence). The CDR3 extends over 16 amino acids. V was clipped by 6 bases and J by 6 bases, with 23 bases between them.

The J gene is TRBJ1-3, the V gene TRBV9; 8 bases map to TRBD1. CDR1 SGDLS and CDR2 YYNGEE come from the germline V gene. CDR3 length: 15 amino acids. The J segment lost 3 bases and the V segment lost 3 bases, leaving 5 bases of the junction unmatched. In DNA form, the CDR3 reads TGTGCCAGCAGCGCTCAGACAGGGGATGGAAACACCATATATTTT. It is translated as CASSAQTGDGNTIYF.

The V call is TRBV11-2, the J call TRBJ1-1, with a tentative D call TRBD1 (6 bases). This CDR3 contains 12 residues. Germline CDR1 reads SGHAT; CDR2 reads FQNNGV. V was clipped by 5 bases and J by 9 bases, with 13 bases between them. As DNA, the CDR3 is TGTGCCAGCAGCGCCTCCGGGACAAAAGCTTTCTTT. Translation gives CASSASGTKAFF.

Many counts were recorded for this clone. In DNA form, the CDR3 reads TGTGCCAGCAGAACCCAACAGGGAAATCAGCCCCAGCATTTT. This codes for CASRTQQGNQPQHF. The V call is TRBV6-5, the J call TRBJ1-5, with D maybe TRBD1 (6 bases). Germline V gives CDR1 MNHEY, CDR2 SVGAGI. V lost 6 bases and J lost 4, with 13 bases in between. The CDR3 contains 14 residues.

The V gene is TRBV4-1, the J gene TRBJ2-1, with a tentative D call TRBD2 (5 bases). V was clipped by 4 bases and J by 5 bases, with 12 bases between them. Germline CDR1 is MGHRA and CDR2 is YSYEKL. CDR3 size: 14 residues. The DNA of the CDR3 is TGCGCCAGCAGCCCCCTTTTGAGGGACAATGAGCAGTTCTTC. Its protein is CASSPLLRDNEQFF.

This clone has just a few counts. The rearrangement joins TRBV4-1 to TRBJ2-1; TRBD1 matches 10 bases. V lost 1 base and J lost 7; bases outside the gene matches: 4. Germline CDR1 reads MGHRA; CDR2 reads YSYEKL. CDR3 size: 15 residues. The CDR3 DNA reads as TGCGCCAGCAGCCAAGGACAGGGGGCCTGGAATGAGCAGTTCTTC. This codes for CASSQGQGAWNEQFF.

The rearrangement uses TRBV10-2 and TRBJ2-2, with 7 bases identical to TRBD1. Per germline, CDR1 WSHSY and CDR2 SAAADI. The CDR3 consists of 13 residues. With V trimmed by 7 bases and J by 1 base, 0 bases remained unmatched. For the CDR3, the DNA is TGCGCCAGCACAGGGGGGAACACCGGGGAGCTGTTTTTT. Encoded protein: CASTGGNTGELFF.

The chain is built from TRBV3-1 (or the pseudogene TRBV3-2) and TRBJ1-5, with D possibly matching TRBD1 (5 bases). CDR1 and CDR2 from the germline V gene are LGHDT and YNNKEL (reference sequence). This CDR3 comprises 15 residues. Trimming left V 4 bases short and J 1 base short, with 11 bases between. The CDR3: CASSRVGGSNQPQHF. The CDR3, as DNA: TGTGCCAGCAGCCGGGTTGGGGGGAGCAATCAGCCCCAGCATTTT.

The chain joins TRBV5-1 to TRBJ2-7; TRBD2 aligns across 7 bases. J gave up 3 bases and V 4 bases, and 7 bases lay outside the gene matches. From germline, CDR1 is SGHRS and CDR2 YFSETQ. The CDR3 is made up of 14 amino acids. The CDR3 is CASSGTGLHYEQYF. CDR3 in DNA: TGCGCCAGCAGCGGAACGGGACTACACTACGAGCAGTACTTC. Full variable domain (missing parts from reference TRBV5-1 and TRBJ2-7): KAGVTQTPRYLIKTRGQQVTLSCSPISGHRSVSWYQQTPGQGLQFLFEYFSETQRNKGNFPGRFSGRQFSNSRSEMNVSTLELGDSALYLCASSGTGLHYEQYFGPGTRLTVT.

This clone was detected a few times. The chain combines TRBV5-1 with TRBJ1-4, with no clear D. The CDR3 covers 15 residues. Trimming left V 4 bases short and J 4 bases short, with 14 bases between. Germline CDR1 and CDR2: SGHRS and YFSETQ. As DNA, the CDR3 is TGCGCCAGCAGCGTGGACGGAGAATTTAATGAAAAACTGTTTTTT. Translating it yields CASSVDGEFNEKLFF.

The J gene is TRBJ2-7, the V gene TRBV5-4; no clear D. Germline V gene data show CDR1 as SGHNT and CDR2 as YYREEE (reference sequence). The CDR3 extends over 14 amino acids. Deletions cut 4 bases from V and 0 bases from J, with 11 bases between. CDR3 protein: CASSVGPGSYEQYF. The CDR3 DNA reads TGTGCCAGCAGCGTAGGCCCAGGCTCCTACGAGCAGTACTTC.

The V call is TRBV5-1, the J call TRBJ2-7; D may be TRBD2 (5 bases). The V gene lost 2 bases and the J gene lost 4 bases, with 7 bases spanning the gap. This CDR3 has 12 residues. The V gene's germline CDR1 is SGHRS and CDR2 YFSETQ. Written as DNA, the CDR3 is TGCGCCAGCAGCTTAGGACTTTACGAGCAGTACTTC. Protein sequence: CASSLGLYEQYF.

The chain recombines TRBV24-1 with TRBJ1-2; perhaps TRBD1 as D (6 bases). This CDR3 has 15 residues. CDR1 KGHDR and CDR2 SFDVKD come from the germline V gene. Trimming removed 6 bases at V and 5 bases at J, with 18 bases between. CDR3 nucleotides: TGTGCCACCAGTCCGGGCAGGGGCCATCTATATGGCTACACCTTC. Protein product: CATSPGRGHLYGYTF.

CDR3 sequence (DNA): TGTGCCAGCAGACGGGACAGGGCTTATCCCGGGGAGCTGTTTTTT. It is translated as CASRRDRAYPGELFF. The chain joins TRBV28 to TRBJ2-2, with TRBD1 matching over 9 bases. The CDR3 sequence is 15 residues long. Germline values: CDR1 MDHEN, CDR2 SYDVKM. J gave up 6 bases and V 6 bases, and 8 bases lay outside the gene matches.

The rearrangement links TRBV19 to TRBJ1-6; D possibly corresponds to TRBD1 (5 bases). Germline CDR1 LNHDA, CDR2 SQIVND (reference sequence). This CDR3 is 13 amino acids long. V was clipped by 3 bases and J by 10 bases, with 10 bases between them. CDR3 loop: CASSISWGSPLHF. CDR3 bases: TGTGCCAGTAGTATTTCTTGGGGCTCACCCCTCCACTTT.

The chain combines TRBV2 with TRBJ2-1; possible D gene TRBD2, 6 bases. This CDR3 region has 16 residues. Per germline, CDR1 SNHLY and CDR2 FYNNEI. Trimming removed 7 bases from V and 7 bases from J, with 23 bases in between. CDR3 coding DNA: TGTGCCAGCAAGCCACGGGCAGCGGGCGGAGGAAATGAGCAGTTCTTC. Translating it yields CASKPRAAGGGNEQFF.